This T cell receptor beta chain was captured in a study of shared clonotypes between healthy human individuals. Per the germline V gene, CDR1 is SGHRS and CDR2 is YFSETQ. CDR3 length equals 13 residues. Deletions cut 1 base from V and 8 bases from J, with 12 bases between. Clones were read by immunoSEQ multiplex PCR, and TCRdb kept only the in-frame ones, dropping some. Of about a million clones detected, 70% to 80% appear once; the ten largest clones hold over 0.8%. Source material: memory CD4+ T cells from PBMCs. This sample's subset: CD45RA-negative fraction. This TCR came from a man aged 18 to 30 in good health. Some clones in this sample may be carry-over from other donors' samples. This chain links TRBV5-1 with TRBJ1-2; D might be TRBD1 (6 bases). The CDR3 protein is CASSLTLGGGYTF. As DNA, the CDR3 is TGCGCCAGCAGCTTGACCCTCGGGGGCGGCTACACCTTC.